This TCR beta chain was captured by sequencing in a study of blood T cell repertoires in COVID-19. Repertoires were generated with immunoSEQ multiplex PCR, while TCRdb's copy carries only in-frame clones and drops some. The table lists over 200,000 clones, about 91% of them singletons. The CDR3 is made up of 15 amino acids. In germline, CDR1 is SGHAT, CDR2 FQNNGV. V dropped 0 bases and J dropped 5; count of bases not matched to a gene: 5. The chain couples TRBV11-2 to TRBJ1-2; 8 bases agree with TRBD1. Sequences were obtained from PBMCs or T cells enriched from blood (not recorded which). The TCR comes from a woman in her thirties or forties with acute COVID-19. The CDR3 DNA is TGTGCCAGCAGCTTAGATCAGGGGGCTCCTTATGGCTACACCTTC. Translated, it gives CASSLDQGAPYGYTF. Supplemented by reference TRBV11-2 and TRBJ1-2, the full variable domain reads EAGVAQSPRYKIIEKRQSVAFWCNPISGHATLYWYQQILGQGPKLLIQFQNNGVVDDSQLPKDRFSAERLKGVDSTLKIQPAKLEDSAVYLCASSLDQGAPYGYTFGSGTRLTVV.